This T cell receptor (beta chain) was recorded in a study of blood T cell repertoires in COVID-19. Repertoires were generated with immunoSEQ multiplex PCR, while TCRdb's copy carries only in-frame clones and drops some. Of about 430,000 clones in the sample, 70% to 90% were seen once. Sequenced sample: PBMCs or T cells enriched from blood (not recorded which). This sequence was found in a woman under 30 who had been exposed to COVID-19.

CDR3 protein: CASSRQGIEGNQPQHF. The CDR3 DNA reads as TGTGCCAGTAGTAGACAGGGGATAGAAGGCAATCAGCCCCAGCATTTT. The chain couples TRBV19 to TRBJ1-5, with 8 bases that match TRBD1. CDR1 is LNHDA and CDR2 is SQIVND in the germline V gene (reference sequence). The length of the CDR3 is 16 residues. V shed 4 bases and J 2 bases; nucleotides not matched to a gene: 7.